The 21 T cell receptor beta chains reported below all come from one sample, sequenced in a study of T cells in Graves' hyperthyroidism and ophthalmopathy. Amplified TCR beta CDR3 regions came from RNA transcripts. The HTBI primer set served for first-round RT-PCR of the TCR CDR3. TCRdb ran MiXCR on the multiplex PCR reads and lists one entry per CDR3 protein. Of hundreds of thousands of distinct CDR3 sequences listed, approximately 15% were seen once; the top ten hold roughly 5.5%. Sequencing input: blood. These receptors all come from a woman in her twenties or thirties with Graves' hyperthyroidism that later progressed to Graves' ophthalmopathy.

This clonotype came up many times. The chain employs TRBV27 and TRBJ2-7; 8 nucleotides align to TRBD1. The germline V gene encodes CDR1 MNHEY and CDR2 SMNVEV (reference sequence). The trim removed 4 bases at V and 7 bases at J, leaving 9 bases unmatched. The CDR3 covers 14 residues. This CDR3 is CASSWSGGQREQYF. CDR3 DNA sequence: TGTGCCAGCAGTTGGTCAGGGGGCCAGCGGGAGCAGTACTTC.

This clonotype was seen many times. This rearrangement joins TRBV12-3 or TRBV12-4 to TRBJ1-3; D remains unclear. Trimming shortened V by 5 bases and J by 0 bases, and 11 bases separated the two germline ends. The CDR3 is 15 residues long. The CDR3 nucleotides are TGTGCCAGCAGTACCTGGATAACCTCTGGAAACACCATATATTTT. Its translation is CASSTWITSGNTIYF.

This chain connects TRBV13 to TRBJ2-1; D is possibly TRBD1 (5 bases). V was trimmed by 1 base and J by 6 bases, leaving 25 bases between them. This CDR3 has 19 residues. Germline V gene data show CDR1 as PRHDT and CDR2 as FYEKMQ (reference sequence). CDR3 amino acids: CASSLEVDPDSSLSNEQFF. The CDR3 nucleotides are TGTGCCAGCAGCTTAGAAGTAGACCCCGACAGCTCATTAAGCAATGAGCAGTTCTTC.

This clonotype has at least ten counts. The V call is TRBV24-1, the J call TRBJ2-1, with 12 nucleotides matching TRBD1. Unmatched junction bases numbered 6, after V lost 3 bases and J lost 7 bases. Germline CDR1 and CDR2: KGHDR and SFDVKD. The CDR3 totals 16 residues. The CDR3 sequence is CATSDPGTGGLNEQFF. Here the CDR3 DNA reads TGTGCCACCAGTGATCCCGGGACAGGGGGCTTGAATGAGCAGTTCTTC.

This clonotype was picked up many times. In DNA, the CDR3 is TGCAGCGTCCAACCCGGGGACAGGGTCTACGAGCAGTACTTC. Translating gives CSVQPGDRVYEQYF. This chain connects TRBV29-1 to TRBJ2-7; 9 bases agree with TRBD1. V was clipped by 6 bases and J by 3 bases; unmatched bases: 9. Per the germline V gene, CDR1 is SQVTM and CDR2 is ANQGSEA. This CDR3 comprises 14 residues.

This clonotype was detected ten times or more. V and J are TRBV28 and TRBJ1-1; D perhaps matches TRBD1 (5 bases). With 8 bases removed from V and 6 bases from J, the gap between germline ends came to 19 bases. CDR1 MDHEN and CDR2 SYDVKM come from the germline V gene. The CDR3 is 14 residues long. CDR3: CASSLPGPGPEAFF. In nucleotides, the CDR3 is TGTGCCAGCTCCCTCCCGGGACCCGGCCCTGAAGCTTTCTTT.

This clonotype came up many times. The chain joins TRBV11-3 to TRBJ1-2; weak D call: TRBD1 (5 bases). The CDR3 spans 14 residues. V was clipped by 5 bases and J by 7 bases, with 17 bases between them. CDR1 is SGHNT and CDR2 is YENEEA in the germline V gene. The CDR3 is CASSPGPSSSGYTF. Written as DNA, the CDR3 is TGTGCCAGCAGCCCGGGACCCTCCAGCAGTGGCTACACCTTC.

This clonotype was recorded many times. The chain has TRBV28 and TRBJ1-2, with D uncertain. V lost 6 bases and J lost 5, with 4 bases in between. The CDR3 contains 10 residues. The germline gives CDR1 MDHEN, CDR2 SYDVKM. The CDR3, as DNA: TGTGCCAGCAGCCGGTATGGCTACACCTTC. It specifies CASSRYGYTF.

V and J are TRBV3-1 and TRBJ1-1; the D gene is possibly TRBD1 (6 bases). Germline V gene data show CDR1 as LGHDT and CDR2 as YNNKEL (reference sequence). This CDR3 is built from 13 residues. Trimming stripped 6 bases from V and 5 bases from J, with 13 bases between. Written as DNA, the CDR3 is TGTGCCAGCAGGGGGGCAGGGAGTACTGAAGCTTTCTTT. Protein: CASRGAGSTEAFF.

The rearrangement uses TRBV19 and TRBJ1-5; unclear D gene. The CDR3 runs to 12 residues. The V end lost 1 base, the J end lost 11 bases, and 9 bases lay between the germline ends. CDR1 is LNHDA and CDR2 is SQIVND in the germline V gene (reference sequence). The CDR3 spells CASSIGLGAQHF. DNA for the CDR3: TGTGCCAGTAGTATAGGGCTGGGAGCCCAGCATTTT.

The sample holds many counts of this clonotype. The chain recombines TRBV2 with TRBJ2-2; either TRBD1 or TRBD2 may supply D (5 bases each). This CDR3 spans 13 amino acids. Germline V gives CDR1 SNHLY, CDR2 FYNNEI. Trimming pared 6 bases from V and 3 bases from J, leaving 8 bases between. In DNA form, the CDR3 reads TGTGCCAGCAGAGAGGGGCACACCGGGGAGCTGTTTTTT. It encodes CASREGHTGELFF.

This clonotype was counted many times. The CDR3 loop reads CASSWTGGGETQYF. The CDR3 DNA sequence: TGTGCCAGCAGCTGGACAGGGGGGGGGGAGACCCAGTACTTC. This rearrangement joins TRBV11-2 to TRBJ2-5; TRBD1 agrees at 10 bases. After removal of 4 bases from V and 5 bases from J, the junction contained 4 bases not matched to a gene. From germline, CDR1 is SGHAT and CDR2 FQNNGV. The CDR3 is 14 residues long.

There are many counts of this clonotype. The chain is built from TRBV20-1 and TRBJ1-2, with TRBD1 matching 9 bases. J was trimmed by 3 bases and V by 5 bases; bases with no gene match: 13. Germline CDR1 is DFQATT and CDR2 is SNEGSKA (reference sequence). The CDR3 contains 16 residues. This CDR3 is CSAELGQGGVDYGYTF. The CDR3 coding sequence is TGCAGTGCTGAATTGGGACAGGGAGGAGTTGACTATGGCTACACCTTC.

Many counts were recorded for this clonotype. CDR3 DNA sequence: TGCAGTGCTAGTGTACAGAGCAACACCGGGGAGCTGTTTTTT. This sequence encodes CSASVQSNTGELFF. J is TRBJ2-2 and V is TRBV20-1; D remains ambiguous. Trimming removed 3 bases at V and 2 bases at J, with 10 bases between. The germline V gene has CDR1 DFQATT and CDR2 SNEGSKA (reference sequence). The CDR3 length is 14 residues.

Concerning this clonotype: A read error may explain this, as a much larger clone is one base away. The J gene is TRBJ1-6, the V gene TRBV12-3 or TRBV12-4; 11 bases are shared with TRBD1. CDR3 length equals 15 residues. V was pared by 6 bases and J by 6 bases, with 4 bases of the junction left unmatched. The CDR3 DNA reads TGTGCCAGCAGCCGGGACAGGGGGGTTAATTCACCCCTCCACTTT. As protein: CASSRDRGVNSPLHF.

This clonotype was seen many times. The chain links TRBV20-1 to TRBJ2-7; D might be TRBD2 (6 bases). The length of the CDR3 is 15 residues. Trimming shortened V by 2 bases and J by 7 bases, and 21 bases separated the two germline ends. The germline V gene has CDR1 DFQATT and CDR2 SNEGSKA (reference sequence). The CDR3 DNA reads TGCAGTGCTAGACTTCCGGGACTTTCCACTGATGAGCAGTACTTC. This translates into CSARLPGLSTDEQYF.

As concerns this clonotype: Since the CDR3 does not end with the conserved phenylalanine or tryptophan, this likely comes from a read error. This chain links TRBV4-2 with TRBJ2-4; a weak D match, TRBD1 (6 bases). CDR3 length: 14 residues. Trimming left V 2 bases short and J 5 bases short, with 10 bases between. Germline V gene data show CDR1 as LGHNA and CDR2 as YNFKEQ. The DNA for the CDR3 is TGTGCCAGCAGCCAACCGGGACACCAAAACATTCAGTACTTA. Translated, it gives CASSQPGHQNIQYL.

This clonotype was counted at least ten times. V gene TRBV12-3 or TRBV12-4 combines with J gene TRBJ1-5, with D hard to call. CDR3 size: 12 residues. The ends were cut back, 2 bases at V and 6 bases at J, with 5 bases in the middle. The CDR3 region is CASSLLSQPQHF. CDR3 sequence (DNA): TGTGCCAGCAGTTTACTATCTCAGCCCCAGCATTTT.

This clonotype was recorded many times. The CDR3 loop reads CASSENVPSSTDTQYF. The CDR3 nucleotides are TGTGCCAGCAGTGAAAATGTCCCTAGCAGCACAGATACGCAGTATTTT. The chain joins TRBV2 to TRBJ2-3; tentatively, D is TRBD2 (5 bases). Germline V gene lookup returns CDR1 SNHLY and CDR2 FYNNEI. CDR3 length: 16 residues. Between the trimmed V and J ends, which lost 2 bases and 0 bases, there was a span of 12 bases. Looking up the rest from reference TRBV2 and TRBJ2-3 gives the full variable domain: EPEVTQTPSHQVTQMGQEVILRCVPISNHLYFYWYRQILGQKVEFLVSFYNNEISEKSEIFDDQFSVERPDGSNFTLKIRSTKLEDSAMYFCASSENVPSSTDTQYFGPGTRLTVL.

The V and J genes are TRBV7-9 and TRBJ2-7; tentatively, D is TRBD1 or TRBD2 (5 bases each). Germline CDR1 and CDR2: SEHNR and FQNEAQ (reference sequence). Trimming removed 2 bases from V and 1 base from J, with 9 bases in between. The CDR3 is 14 amino acids. CDR3 protein: CASSLFGASYEQYF. CDR3 coding DNA: TGTGCCAGCAGCTTATTCGGGGCTTCCTACGAGCAGTACTTC.

This clonotype has at least ten counts. The chain carries TRBV12-3 or TRBV12-4 and TRBJ2-4; 9 positions agree with TRBD1. J gave up 6 bases and V 6 bases, and 12 bases lay outside the gene matches. This CDR3 region has 16 residues. CDR3 bases: TGTGCCAGCAGAGATGGAACAGGGGGCGGAGGAAACATTCAGTACTTC. This encodes CASRDGTGGGGNIQYF.